What follows are 28 T cell receptor beta chains derived from one specimen sequenced in a study of human T cells and chemical hapten exposure. TCRdb used MiXCR to reprocess the RACE reads, holding one entry per CDR3 protein. The sample lists roughly 190,000 distinct CDR3 sequences; around 22% were seen once. Time point described: patch test 1, 2 weeks after DPC sensitization. Specified treatment: therapeutic diphenylcyclopropenone sensitization with weekly scalp DPC. The specimen comprised whole blood, sampled in connection with sensitization to the hapten diphenylcyclopropenone (DPC). The receptor source for this set is a woman in her forties or fifties with alopecia areata. Some clones in this sample may be carry-over from other donors' samples.

The chain combines TRBV9 with TRBJ2-3; D is ambiguous. The V end was cut by 2 bases, the J end by 1 base, with 11 bases between. The CDR3 loop spans 15 amino acids. Per the germline V gene, CDR1 is SGDLS and CDR2 is YYNGEE. The CDR3 bases are TGTGCCAGCAGCGTGGCTAGTACGGGCACAGATACGCAGTATTTT. It is translated as CASSVASTGTDTQYF.

J is TRBJ2-2 and V is TRBV20-1, with 9 bases lining up with TRBD2. The junction had 3 bases not matched to a gene; V was cut back by 0 bases and J by 4 bases. The germline CDR1 and CDR2 sequences are DFQATT and SNEGSKA (reference sequence). This CDR3 is 15 amino acids long. DNA of the CDR3: TGCAGTGCTAGAGAAGCACTAGCGGGCACCGGGGAGCTGTTTTTT. It codes for CSAREALAGTGELFF.

As DNA, the CDR3 is TGTGCCAGCAGCTTACCTACAGAAAAACTCTATGGCTACACCTTC. Amino acid sequence: CASSLPTEKLYGYTF. This rearrangement joins TRBV5-5 to TRBJ1-2; D call uncertain. Germline-derived CDR1 and CDR2 are SGHKS and YYEKEE (reference sequence). The CDR3 loop spans 15 amino acids. The V end was cut by 2 bases, the J end by 4 bases, with 15 bases between.

The chain links TRBV29-1 to TRBJ2-1, with TRBD2 identical over 8 bases. Germline assignment: CDR1 SQVTM and CDR2 ANQGSEA. The CDR3 has 15 amino acids. Germline trimming cut 3 bases from V and 4 bases from J; bases unmatched to any gene: 8. CDR3 DNA: TGCAGCGTTGAGGAGAGGATAGCGGGATACAATGAGCAGTTCTTC. Protein product: CSVEERIAGYNEQFF.

The CDR3 loop reads CASSYDRGGSMNTEAFF. CDR3 DNA: TGTGCCAGCAGTTATGACAGGGGAGGGTCCATGAACACTGAAGCTTTCTTT. This chain joins TRBV5-6 and TRBJ1-1, with 8 positions matching TRBD1. This CDR3 has 17 amino acids. Germline CDR1 and CDR2: SGHDT and YYEEEE. V was clipped by 5 bases and J by 0 bases; unmatched bases: 12.

This clonotype has only a few counts. J is TRBJ2-4 and V is TRBV24-1; 7 bases are a match to TRBD1. This CDR3 has 15 residues. CDR1 is KGHDR, CDR2 SFDVKD, per germline. J gave up 6 bases and V 7 bases, and 11 bases lay outside the gene matches. Here the CDR3 reads CATSQTGTSGNIQYF. The CDR3 bases are TGTGCCACCAGCCAGACAGGGACAAGTGGAAACATTCAGTACTTC.

A remark on this clonotype: The junction departs from germline at one end; a sequencing error may be responsible. V usage is TRBV2 and J usage is TRBJ1-4; D might be TRBD1 (5 bases). Germline V gene sequence: CDR1 SNHLY, CDR2 FYNNEI. The CDR3 runs 12 residues. The CDR3 reads CASSPGRVRAVF. In DNA, the CDR3 is TGTGCCAGCAGCCCAGGGAGGGTAAGAGCGGTTTTT.

On this clonotype itself: A much larger clonotype is one base distant, so this may be a read error. This CDR3 reads CASSADPRGEQSF. The CDR3 nucleotides are TGTGCCAGCAGCGCGGACCCCAGAGGAGAGCAGTCCTTC. The chain is built from TRBV3-1 and TRBJ2-1; D gene unclear. This CDR3 comprises 13 residues. Germline loops: CDR1 LGHDT, CDR2 YNNKEL (reference sequence).

This clonotype was seen only a few times. V is TRBV5-1 and J is TRBJ2-5, with D perhaps matching TRBD2 (5 bases). CDR1 SGHRS and CDR2 YFSETQ come from the germline V gene. The CDR3 has 14 residues. The V end lost 3 bases, the J end lost 4 bases, and 13 bases lay between the germline ends. In DNA form, the CDR3 reads TGCGCCAGCAGCTCACCCTGGAGGTCAGAGACCCAGTACTTC. Translated: CASSSPWRSETQYF.

This clonotype was detected only a few times. The chain recombines TRBV11-2 with TRBJ1-5; D not resolved. Deletions cut 1 base from V and 1 base from J, with 8 bases between. This CDR3 is 15 amino acids long. Per germline, CDR1 SGHAT and CDR2 FQNNGV. The CDR3 DNA reads TGTGCCAGCAGCTTAGGGCTGGGCAGCAATCAGCCCCAGCATTTT. Translated, it gives CASSLGLGSNQPQHF.

The rearrangement joins TRBV24-1 to TRBJ1-1; 10 bases agree with TRBD1. The V and J ends lost 0 bases and 1 base, in that order; junction bases with no gene match: 7. Germline lookup yields CDR1 KGHDR and CDR2 SFDVKD. This CDR3 spans 18 amino acids. The CDR3 DNA reads TGTGCCACCAGTGATTTGAGGACAGGGGGGGGATGGAACACTGAAGCTTTCTTT. Translating it yields CATSDLRTGGGWNTEAFF.

As DNA, the CDR3 is TGTGCCAGCAGCCCAGTAGGGAATACGCAGTATTTT. It is translated as CASSPVGNTQYF. V usage is TRBV14 and J usage is TRBJ2-3; no reliable D call. CDR1 and CDR2 (germline): SGHDN, FVKESK. The V and J ends lost 4 bases and 7 bases respectively, with 9 bases between them. CDR3 length: 12 residues.

The gene calls are TRBV5-1 and TRBJ2-3; 7 bases are a match to TRBD1. The V and J ends lost 4 bases and 0 bases, in that order; junction bases with no gene match: 8. The CDR3 is made up of 16 amino acids. The germline CDR1 and CDR2 sequences are SGHRS and YFSETQ. The CDR3 here is CASSLWDSLSTDTQYF. DNA for the CDR3: TGCGCCAGCAGCCTTTGGGACAGCTTAAGCACAGATACGCAGTATTTT.

The chain uses TRBV20-1 and TRBJ2-1, with 7 bases aligning to TRBD2. The CDR3 is 14 residues long. The germline CDR1 and CDR2 sequences are DFQATT and SNEGSKA (reference sequence). Trimming at V came to 5 bases and at J to 1 base, leaving 5 bases not matched to a gene. CDR3 sequence (DNA): TGCAGTGCTGGTAGCGGGCAATCCTACAATGAGCAGTTCTTC. It is translated as CSAGSGQSYNEQFF.

This clonotype showed up just a few times. The chain couples TRBV4-2 to TRBJ2-2, with D maybe TRBD1 (6 bases). Trimming took off 4 bases at V and 5 bases at J, with 11 bases between the two ends. The V gene's germline CDR1 is LGHNA and CDR2 YNFKEQ. The CDR3 covers 14 residues. The CDR3 DNA sequence: TGTGCCAGCAGCCTTCTAGGGGGAACCGGGGAGCTGTTTTTT. It translates to CASSLLGGTGELFF.

The chain has TRBV3-1 and TRBJ1-5; D is unclear. V lost 2 bases to trimming and J lost 5 bases, with 7 bases between them. The CDR3 covers 13 residues. CDR1 LGHDT and CDR2 YNNKEL come from the germline V gene (reference sequence). CDR3 region: CASSQFIHQPQHF. CDR3 DNA: TGTGCCAGCAGCCAATTCATTCATCAGCCCCAGCATTTT.

The sample holds a few counts of this clonotype. The chain has TRBV20-1 and TRBJ1-3; no clear D gene. V was pared by 3 bases and J by 0 bases, with 15 bases between. This CDR3 has 16 amino acids. The V gene's germline CDR1 is DFQATT and CDR2 SNEGSKA (reference sequence). The CDR3 DNA follows: TGCAGTGCTAGTTGGGCCGGAAAAATCTCTGGAAACACCATATATTTT. Its translation: CSASWAGKISGNTIYF.

This clonotype was recorded once. The CDR3 spells CASSLSIAGGPGGSYNEQFF. In nucleotides, the CDR3 is TGCGCCAGCAGCCTGTCAATAGCGGGAGGGCCTGGGGGCTCCTACAATGAGCAGTTCTTC. The J gene is TRBJ2-1, the V gene TRBV4-1; 11 bases map to TRBD2. CDR1 is MGHRA and CDR2 is YSYEKL in the germline V gene. This CDR3 is built from 20 residues. J was trimmed by 0 bases and V by 4 bases; bases with no gene match: 14.

This chain links TRBV29-1 with TRBJ2-7; TRBD1 aligns across 9 bases. Trimming took 2 bases from V and 5 from J; bases not matched to a gene: 7. The CDR3 consists of 14 residues. Germline loops: CDR1 SQVTM, CDR2 ANQGSEA. DNA for the CDR3: TGCAGCGTTGAAACCGGGACAGGGAGCGACGAGCAGTACTTC. It is translated as CSVETGTGSDEQYF.

This chain uses TRBV7-9 with TRBJ1-2; D not resolved. Trimming shortened V by 2 bases and J by 7 bases, and 8 bases separated the two germline ends. CDR3 length: 12 amino acids. Germline V gene sequence: CDR1 SEHNR, CDR2 FQNEAQ (reference sequence). In DNA form, the CDR3 reads TGTGCCAGCAGCTTAACGTCTGGTGGCTACACCTTC. Translated, it gives CASSLTSGGYTF.

This clonotype was recorded at least ten times. The chain links TRBV25-1 to TRBJ2-7; D is perhaps TRBD1 (5 bases). The CDR3 contains 13 residues. Germline lookup yields CDR1 MGHDK and CDR2 SYGVNS. The V end was cut by 3 bases, the J end by 6 bases, with 12 bases between. The chain's CDR3 is CASSDPNRPEQYF. The CDR3 DNA is TGTGCCAGCAGTGACCCCAACAGGCCCGAGCAGTACTTC.

This chain links TRBV6-8 with TRBJ2-1; 8 nucleotides agree with TRBD2. V was pared by 4 bases and J by 8 bases, with 16 bases of the junction left unmatched. CDR1 MNHGY and CDR2 SAAAGT come from the germline V gene. This CDR3 comprises 17 residues. The CDR3 reads CASSWGRVGRASHEQFF. Here the CDR3 DNA reads TGTGCCAGCAGTTGGGGGCGAGTCGGGAGGGCCTCCCATGAGCAGTTCTTC.

The chain recombines TRBV5-1 with TRBJ1-1; the D gene is possibly TRBD1 (5 bases). This CDR3 contains 15 residues. Germline V gene sequence: CDR1 SGHRS, CDR2 YFSETQ. Deletions cut 4 bases from V and 2 bases from J, with 15 bases between. The CDR3 DNA reads as TGCGCCAGCAGCCCCACGACAGACCTTAACACTGAAGCTTTCTTT. This codes for CASSPTTDLNTEAFF.

The V and J genes are TRBV12-3 or TRBV12-4 and TRBJ2-2, with a tentative D call TRBD2 (6 bases). This CDR3 comprises 18 residues. V lost 0 bases, J lost 6 bases, and 20 bases lay in between. CDR3 region: CASSLARYGGTNAGELFF. Written as DNA, the CDR3 is TGTGCCAGCAGTTTAGCGCGCTACGGGGGAACTAACGCCGGGGAGCTGTTTTTT.

The chain links TRBV6-5 to TRBJ2-3; D possibly matches TRBD1 or TRBD2 (6 bases each). CDR1 and CDR2 from the germline V gene are MNHEY and SVGAGI. The length of the CDR3 is 15 residues. Trimming removed 7 bases at V and 3 bases at J, with 17 bases between. In nucleotides, the CDR3 is TGTGCCAGCATACCGGACAGAGGGAGGACAGATACGCAGTATTTT. Its protein is CASIPDRGRTDTQYF.

V gene TRBV20-1 combines with J gene TRBJ2-3; no clear D. There are 14 residues in the CDR3. Germline V gives CDR1 DFQATT, CDR2 SNEGSKA (reference sequence). V was shortened by 3 bases and J by 2 bases, with 12 bases between the two germline ends. CDR3 sequence reads: CSASLGRYTDTQYF. CDR3 nucleotide sequence: TGCAGTGCTAGCCTCGGACGGTACACAGATACGCAGTATTTT.

The chain is built from TRBV29-1 and TRBJ1-4; D unclear. With 6 bases removed from V and 1 base from J, the gap between germline ends came to 9 bases. The CDR3 spans 13 residues. The germline CDR1 and CDR2 sequences are SQVTM and ANQGSEA. CDR3 sequence (DNA): TGCAGCGTGGGAGTGGGAACTAATGAAAAACTGTTTTTT. Protein product: CSVGVGTNEKLFF.

This clonotype was seen more than once but under ten times. The junction differs from germline at one of its ends, possibly a read error. Here the CDR3 DNA reads TGTGCCAGCAGCTTAGCAGTTTCCTACGAGCAGTACTTC. It translates to CASSLAVSYEQYF. The J gene is TRBJ2-7, the V gene TRBV5-1; no clear D gene. The CDR3 is made up of 13 amino acids. Per germline, CDR1 SGHRS and CDR2 YFSETQ. The full variable domain, rest sourced from reference TRBV5-1 and TRBJ2-7, is KAGVTQTPRYLIKTRGQQVTLSCSPISGHRSVSWYQQTPGQGLQFLFEYFSETQRNKGNFPGRFSGRQFSNSRSEMNVSTLELGDSALYLCASSLAVSYEQYFGPGTRLTVT.